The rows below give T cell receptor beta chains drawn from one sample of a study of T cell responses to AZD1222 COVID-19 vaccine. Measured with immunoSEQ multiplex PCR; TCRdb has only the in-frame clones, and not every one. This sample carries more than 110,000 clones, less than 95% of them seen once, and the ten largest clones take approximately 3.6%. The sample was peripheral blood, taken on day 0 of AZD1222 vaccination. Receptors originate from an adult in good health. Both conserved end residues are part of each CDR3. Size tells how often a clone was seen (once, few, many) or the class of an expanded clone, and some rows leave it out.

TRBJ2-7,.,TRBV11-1,CASSFTWRAVHEQYF
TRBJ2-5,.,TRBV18,CASSSGGQETQYF
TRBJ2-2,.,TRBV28,CASSMGLAEWDTGELFF
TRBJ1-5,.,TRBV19,CASSRDTATSQPQHF
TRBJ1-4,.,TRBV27,CASTVLQLFF
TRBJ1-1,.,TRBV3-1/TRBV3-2,CASTQGGTGNFF
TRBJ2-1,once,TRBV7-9,CASSSRGQEQFF
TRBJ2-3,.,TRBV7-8,CASSLTRQGGLSPDTQYF
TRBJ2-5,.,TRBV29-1,CSVDKTGTGQETQYF
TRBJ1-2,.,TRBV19,CASSIEGRGYTF
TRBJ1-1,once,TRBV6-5,CASSLSGTNTEAFF
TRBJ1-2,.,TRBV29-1,CSVEKMAGSYTF
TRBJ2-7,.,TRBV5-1,CASSLTSGSYEQYF
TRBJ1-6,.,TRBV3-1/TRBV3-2,CASSQDQSSYNSPLHF
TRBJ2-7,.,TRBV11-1,CASSLRSNYEQYF
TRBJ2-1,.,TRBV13,CASSFGRGDNEQFF
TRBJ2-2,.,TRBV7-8,CASSFRRANTGELFF
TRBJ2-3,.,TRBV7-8,CASSLDRGTQYF
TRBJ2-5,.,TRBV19,CASSDFPGGVQYF
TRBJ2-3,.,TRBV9,CASSVGGLAGGRYTDTQYF
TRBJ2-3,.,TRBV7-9,CASSPMRDSGSTDTQYF
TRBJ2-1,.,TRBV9,CASSVASSGEQFF
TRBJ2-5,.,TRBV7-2,CASSLAGRAGETQYF
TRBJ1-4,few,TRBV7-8,CASSRTDEKLFF
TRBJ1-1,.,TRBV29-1,CSVEGGSRVLTTEAFF
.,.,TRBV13,CASSPSGASELFF
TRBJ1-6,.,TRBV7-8,CASSLGSGTDEGYNSPLHF
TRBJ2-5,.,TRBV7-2,CASSSGLAGDAETQYF
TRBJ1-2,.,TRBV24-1,CATSASRGWSYGYTF
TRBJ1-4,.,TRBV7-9,CASSLGPGRGPANEKLFF
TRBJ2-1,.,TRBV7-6,CASSGTSGRYNEQFF
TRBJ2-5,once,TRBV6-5,CASRTGTPYQETQYF
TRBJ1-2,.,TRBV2,CASTHRRQYDYGYTF
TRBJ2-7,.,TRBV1,CTSSQRELVGEQYF
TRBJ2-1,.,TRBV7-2,CASSLAGEGEQFF
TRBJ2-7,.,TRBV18,CASSPFAVEQYF
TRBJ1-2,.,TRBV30,CAWRTGQGTYGYTF
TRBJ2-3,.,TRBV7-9,CASSPPTRETDTQYF
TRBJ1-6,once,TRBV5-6,CASSFLTGDNSPLHF
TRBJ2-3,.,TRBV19,CASRIQGAGHTDTQYF
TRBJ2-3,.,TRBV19,CASSIVGDTQYF
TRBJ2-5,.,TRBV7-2,CASSTRLQETQYF
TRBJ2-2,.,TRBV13,CASSLSRMGTPNTGELFF
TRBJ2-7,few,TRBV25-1,CASSKNYEQYF
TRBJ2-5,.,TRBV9,CASCVGGTSSQETQYF
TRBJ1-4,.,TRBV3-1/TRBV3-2,CASSQGEKLFF
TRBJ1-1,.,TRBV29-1,CSVERGGVNTEAFF
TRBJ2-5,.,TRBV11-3,CASTDRVRAFQETQYF
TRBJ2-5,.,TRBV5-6,CASSLYGRGDETQYF
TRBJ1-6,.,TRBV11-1,CASSSDRAGSPLHF
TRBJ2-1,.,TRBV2,CASRKAGAEGGNEQFF
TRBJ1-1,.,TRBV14,CASSQGPRRNTEAFF
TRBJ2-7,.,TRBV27,CASSRGAIGVGEQYF
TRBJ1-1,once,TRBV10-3,CAIRPQGTGTEAFF